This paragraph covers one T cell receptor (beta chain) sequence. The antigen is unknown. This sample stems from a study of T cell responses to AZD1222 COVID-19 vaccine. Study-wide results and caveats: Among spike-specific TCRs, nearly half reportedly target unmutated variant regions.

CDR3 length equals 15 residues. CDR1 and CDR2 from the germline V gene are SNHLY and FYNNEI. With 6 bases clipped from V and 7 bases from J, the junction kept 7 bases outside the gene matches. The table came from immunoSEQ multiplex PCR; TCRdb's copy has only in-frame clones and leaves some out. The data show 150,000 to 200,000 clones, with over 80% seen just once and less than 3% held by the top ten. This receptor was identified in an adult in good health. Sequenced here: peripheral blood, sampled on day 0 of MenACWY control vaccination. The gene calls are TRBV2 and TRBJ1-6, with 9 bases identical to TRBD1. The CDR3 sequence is CASRGDRAENSPLHF. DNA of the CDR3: TGTGCCAGCAGAGGGGACAGGGCGGAAAATTCACCCCTCCACTTT.